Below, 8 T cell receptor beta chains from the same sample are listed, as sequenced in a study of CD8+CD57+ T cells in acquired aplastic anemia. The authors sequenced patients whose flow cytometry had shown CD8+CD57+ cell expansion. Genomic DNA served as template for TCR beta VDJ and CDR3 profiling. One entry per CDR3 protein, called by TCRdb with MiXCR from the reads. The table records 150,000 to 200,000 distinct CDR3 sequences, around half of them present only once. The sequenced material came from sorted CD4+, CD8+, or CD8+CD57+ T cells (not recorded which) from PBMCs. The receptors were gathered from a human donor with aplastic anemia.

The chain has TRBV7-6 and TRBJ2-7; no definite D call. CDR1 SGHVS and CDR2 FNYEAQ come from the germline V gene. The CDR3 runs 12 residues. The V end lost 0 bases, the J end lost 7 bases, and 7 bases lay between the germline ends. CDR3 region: CASSLANGEQYF. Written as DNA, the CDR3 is TGTGCCAGCAGCTTAGCCAACGGGGAGCAGTACTTC.

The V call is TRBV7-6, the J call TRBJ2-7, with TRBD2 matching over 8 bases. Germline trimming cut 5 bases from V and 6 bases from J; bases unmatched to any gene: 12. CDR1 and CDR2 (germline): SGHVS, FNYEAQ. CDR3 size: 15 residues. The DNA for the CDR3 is TGTGCCAGCAGCCTGGGACTAGTGGGAGGCGGCGAGCAGTACTTC. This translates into CASSLGLVGGGEQYF. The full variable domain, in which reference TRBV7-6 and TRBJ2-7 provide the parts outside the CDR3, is GAGVSQSPRYKVTKRGQDVALRCDPISGHVSLYWYRQALGQGPEFLTYFNYEAQQDKSGLPNDRFSAERPEGSISTLTIQRTEQRDSAMYRCASSLGLVGGGEQYFGPGTRLTVT.

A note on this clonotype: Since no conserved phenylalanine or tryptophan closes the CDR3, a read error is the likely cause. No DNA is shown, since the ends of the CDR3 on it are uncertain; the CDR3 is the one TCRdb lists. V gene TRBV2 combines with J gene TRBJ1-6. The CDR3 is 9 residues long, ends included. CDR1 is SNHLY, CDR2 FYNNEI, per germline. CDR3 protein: CASSRTSGV.

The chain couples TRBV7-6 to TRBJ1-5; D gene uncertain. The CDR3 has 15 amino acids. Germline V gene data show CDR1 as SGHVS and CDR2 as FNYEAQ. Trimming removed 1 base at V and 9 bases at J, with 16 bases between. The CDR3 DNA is TGTGCCAGCAGCTTAGGACCCGGACTCGGCGGGCCCCAGCATTTT. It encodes CASSLGPGLGGPQHF.

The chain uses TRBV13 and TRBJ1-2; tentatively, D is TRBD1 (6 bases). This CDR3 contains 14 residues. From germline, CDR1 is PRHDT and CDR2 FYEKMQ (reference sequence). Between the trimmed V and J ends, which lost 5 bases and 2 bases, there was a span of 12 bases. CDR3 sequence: CASSQQGANYGYTF. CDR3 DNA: TGTGCCAGCAGCCAACAGGGAGCAAACTATGGCTACACCTTC.

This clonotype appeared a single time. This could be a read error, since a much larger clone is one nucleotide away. The CDR3 nucleotides read TGTGCCAGCACCACCCCCGGGAGCACTGAAGCTTTCTTT. Residues: CASTTPGSTEAFF. J is TRBJ1-1 and V is TRBV6-1, with D uncertain. This CDR3 contains 13 residues. Deletions cut 7 bases from V and 4 bases from J, with 13 bases between. CDR1 and CDR2 (germline): MNHNS, SASEGT.

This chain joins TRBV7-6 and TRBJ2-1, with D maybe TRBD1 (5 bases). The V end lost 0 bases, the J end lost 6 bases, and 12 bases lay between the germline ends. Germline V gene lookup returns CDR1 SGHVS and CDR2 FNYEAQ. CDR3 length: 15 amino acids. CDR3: CASSLAAGKVNEQFF. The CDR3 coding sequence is TGTGCCAGCAGCTTAGCGGCAGGGAAGGTCAATGAGCAGTTCTTC.

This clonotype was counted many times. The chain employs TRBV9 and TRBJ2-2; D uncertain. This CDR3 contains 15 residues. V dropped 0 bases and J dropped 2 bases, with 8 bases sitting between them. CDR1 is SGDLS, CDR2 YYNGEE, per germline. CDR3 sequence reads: CASSVGRSNTGELFF. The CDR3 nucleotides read TGTGCCAGCAGCGTAGGCAGGTCCAACACCGGGGAGCTGTTTTTT. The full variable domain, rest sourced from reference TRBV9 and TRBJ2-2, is DSGVTQTPKHLITATGQRVTLRCSPRSGDLSVYWYQQSLDQGLQFLIQYYNGEERAKGNILERFSAQQFPDLHSELNLSSLELGDSALYFCASSVGRSNTGELFFGEGSRLTVL.